This T cell receptor beta chain was obtained from a study of tumor-infiltrating lymphocytes in primary liver carcinoma. Study-level information: Tumor lesions were T1-T3 N0M0 and spanned about 4.2 to 11 cm. Study observations and caveats: Paired tumor-adjacent and tumor-blood samples overlapped less than tumor region pairs did. The 250 largest clones made up significantly more of tumor than blood repertoires (p = 0.039).

CDR3 size: 14 residues. Germline loops: CDR1 MDHEN, CDR2 SYDVKM. V dropped 7 bases and J dropped 8; count of bases not matched to a gene: 9. A constant-region primer primed TCR beta cDNA synthesis from 450 to 550 ng of total RNA. It was through three nested multiplex PCR rounds of slightly modified ARM-PCR that TCR beta libraries arose. A C-beta reverse primer and TRBV1-TRBV30 forward primers served in each of the first two PCR rounds, at roughly 10 cycles apiece. Each CDR3 protein gets one entry after TCRdb re-called the multiplex PCR reads with MiXCR. This table has about 37,000 distinct CDR3 sequences, 75% appearing once. Total RNA and DNA came together from 20-30 mg of bulk tissue without cell sorting. Surgical resection treated primary liver carcinoma in the patients. Ten or more counts support this clonotype. No antigen is known for it.

The chain recombines TRBV28 with TRBJ1-4; TRBD1 matches 8 bases. The sequence was obtained from a man in his forties with primary liver carcinoma and hepatitis B virus infection. Material: tumor-adjacent normal liver tissue. CDR3 in amino acids: CASTGQGWDEKLFF. As DNA, the CDR3 is TGTGCCAGCACCGGACAGGGATGGGACGAAAAACTGTTTTTT.